The 25 T cell receptor beta chains in this list originate from one sample, sequenced in a study of cytomegalovirus exposure and HLA in healthy donors (dated by TCRdb to the late 2010s). Library creation used the immunoSEQ multiplex PCR assay. For the multiplex PCR, a mixture combining 60 forward primers for TCR Vbeta segments and 13 reverse primers for TCR Jbeta segments was used. TCRdb retrieved this table from immuneACCESS and kept in-frame rearrangements only. Not all clones are present; in checked studies, unresolved V genes account for under half, and no reason is known for the remainder. The sample's records list approximately 140,000 clones. Roughly 1.6% of the sample is in the top ten clones. Sequencing used PBMCs. The receptors here all came from a woman aged 40 to 55 in good health and CMV-seronegative.

CDR3: CASSHRGGYTF. The CDR3 region has the DNA TGTGCCAGCAGTCACAGGGGCGGCTACACCTTC. The rearrangement links TRBV28 to TRBJ1-2, with TRBD1 identical over 7 bases. J lost 8 bases, V lost 5 bases, and 2 bases had no gene match. The germline CDR1 and CDR2 sequences are MDHEN and SYDVKM. This CDR3 comprises 11 residues.

V gene TRBV4-3 combines with J gene TRBJ2-7; no clear D gene. Per germline, CDR1 LGHNA and CDR2 YSLEER. Trimming pared 5 bases from V and 3 bases from J, leaving 14 bases between. The CDR3 sequence is 14 residues long. The CDR3 loop reads CASSFQTENYEQYF. The CDR3 DNA sequence: TGCGCCAGCAGCTTCCAGACTGAAAACTACGAGCAGTACTTC.

The CDR3 protein is CASSLKYTGTYEQYF. The CDR3 bases are TGTGCCAGCAGCTTGAAGTATACAGGCACCTACGAGCAGTACTTC. J is TRBJ2-5 and V is TRBV5-4; TRBD1 is a possible D gene (5 bases). The tail of the sequence fits TRBJ2-7 better, so the J call may be wrong. Germline V gives CDR1 SGHNT, CDR2 YYREEE (reference sequence). CDR3 length: 15 residues.

V gene TRBV25-1 combines with J gene TRBJ2-5; 8 positions agree with TRBD1. The CDR3 sequence is 17 residues long. The ends lost 0 bases at V and 4 bases at J; junction bases unmatched: 10. From germline, CDR1 is MGHDK and CDR2 SYGVNS. The CDR3 is CASSEYLSQGAGETQYF. The CDR3 region has the DNA TGTGCCAGCAGTGAATATCTTTCGCAGGGGGCAGGAGAGACCCAGTACTTC.

The V call is TRBV7-9, the J call TRBJ1-1; 7 nucleotides line up with TRBD1. From germline, CDR1 is SEHNR and CDR2 FQNEAQ (reference sequence). Trimming took 6 bases from V and 3 from J; bases not matched to a gene: 4. The CDR3 is 13 amino acids. This CDR3 reads CASRRDRDTEAFF. The DNA of the CDR3 is TGTGCCAGCAGGCGTGACAGGGACACTGAAGCTTTCTTT.

V gene TRBV5-1 combines with J gene TRBJ1-1, with D possibly matching TRBD1 (5 bases). V lost 4 bases, J lost 3 bases, and 16 bases lay in between. From germline, CDR1 is SGHRS and CDR2 YFSETQ. The CDR3 is 15 residues long. In DNA, the CDR3 is TGCGCCAGCAGCCCGCAGGGACCGGGGGACACTGAAGCTTTCTTT. Its translation is CASSPQGPGDTEAFF.

The chain is built from TRBV7-9 and TRBJ1-1, with D possibly matching TRBD1 (6 bases). CDR1 and CDR2 from the germline V gene are SEHNR and FQNEAQ (reference sequence). There are 15 residues in the CDR3. The V gene lost 6 bases and the J gene lost 0 bases, with 14 bases spanning the gap. The CDR3 reads CASSPRQVLNTEAFF. CDR3 nucleotides: TGTGCCAGCAGTCCGCGACAGGTTTTGAACACTGAAGCTTTCTTT. Full variable domain (remainder filled in from reference TRBV7-9 and TRBJ1-1): DTGVSQNPRHKITKRGQNVTFRCDPISEHNRLYWYRQTLGQGPEFLTYFQNEAQLEKSRLLSDRFSAERPKGSFSTLEIQRTEQGDSAMYLCASSPRQVLNTEAFFGQGTRLTVV.

V and J are TRBV9 and TRBJ2-1, with 11 bases matching TRBD2. After removal of 0 bases from V and 4 bases from J, the junction contained 3 bases not matched to a gene. The CDR3 extends over 16 amino acids. Germline CDR1 reads SGDLS; CDR2 reads YYNGEE. DNA for the CDR3: TGTGCCAGCAGCGTAGTGACTAGCGGGATATACAATGAGCAGTTCTTC. Translated: CASSVVTSGIYNEQFF.

The J gene is TRBJ2-5, the V gene TRBV5-1, with 8 positions matching TRBD2. V gave up 7 bases and J gave up 5 bases; unmatched junction bases: 16. The CDR3 has 16 residues. Germline V gene sequence: CDR1 SGHRS, CDR2 YFSETQ. DNA for the CDR3: TGCGCCAGCTGGGTCGTTCCTGCGGGGGGCTCGGAGACCCAGTACTTC. Protein product: CASWVVPAGGSETQYF.

The chain couples TRBV9 to TRBJ2-1; 12 nucleotides line up with TRBD1. This CDR3 region has 14 residues. CDR1 SGDLS and CDR2 YYNGEE come from the germline V gene. V lost 4 bases and J lost 7; bases outside the gene matches: 3. CDR3 nucleotides: TGTGCCAGCAGCCGGGACAGGGGGCTGAATGAGCAGTTCTTC. It yields the protein CASSRDRGLNEQFF.

The chain uses TRBV10-3 and TRBJ1-2; tentatively, D is TRBD1 (6 bases). The CDR3 runs 13 residues. Germline lookup yields CDR1 ENHRY and CDR2 SYGVKD. V lost 9 bases and J lost 7, with 18 bases in between. DNA of the CDR3: TGTGCCATTTCGGACAGTAGCCCTCTTGGCTACACCTTC. It encodes CAISDSSPLGYTF.

J is TRBJ1-5 and V is TRBV5-6, with D hard to call. The CDR3 runs to 14 residues. Per germline, CDR1 SGHDT and CDR2 YYEEEE. The V gene lost 4 bases and the J gene lost 7 bases, with 15 bases spanning the gap. The CDR3 spells CASSPSRVDQPQHF. The CDR3 DNA follows: TGTGCCAGCAGCCCTTCGAGGGTTGACCAGCCCCAGCATTTT.

The chain uses TRBV18 and TRBJ1-1; no firm D call. With 3 bases removed from V and 0 bases from J, the gap between germline ends came to 14 bases. The CDR3 covers 16 residues. CDR1 is KGHSH, CDR2 LQKENI, per germline. As DNA, the CDR3 is TGTGCCAGCTCACCTGCTGAGGAGTTAATGAACACTGAAGCTTTCTTT. Translated, it gives CASSPAEELMNTEAFF.

The chain uses TRBV25-1 and TRBJ2-5; a weak D match, TRBD1 (5 bases). The germline V gene has CDR1 MGHDK and CDR2 SYGVNS. CDR3 length: 15 residues. The V end was cut by 4 bases, the J end by 1 base, with 13 bases between. This CDR3 is CASSGQTVGQETQYF. The CDR3 DNA sequence: TGTGCCAGCAGTGGACAGACAGTAGGCCAAGAGACCCAGTACTTC.

The rearrangement links TRBV7-2 to TRBJ1-2; possibly TRBD1 for D (6 bases). V lost 1 base and J lost 4, with 16 bases in between. Germline CDR1 is SGHTA and CDR2 is FQGNSA. There are 16 residues in the CDR3. In DNA form, the CDR3 reads TGTGCCAGCAGCTTAGGACCGGGGGGCTCCGGCTATGGCTACACCTTC. This codes for CASSLGPGGSGYGYTF.

CDR3 protein: CASSFRTGFYGYTF. CDR3 nucleotide sequence: TGTGCCAGCAGTTTTAGGACAGGATTCTATGGCTACACCTTC. This sequence joins TRBV28 and TRBJ1-2, with TRBD1 matching over 7 bases. The ends lost 3 bases at V and 4 bases at J; junction bases unmatched: 5. This CDR3 has 14 amino acids. The germline V gene encodes CDR1 MDHEN and CDR2 SYDVKM.

The chain joins TRBV19 to TRBJ1-5; 9 bases line up with TRBD1. The V segment lost 6 bases and the J segment 6 bases; nucleotides outside the gene matches: 3. Germline V gene data show CDR1 as LNHDA and CDR2 as SQIVND (reference sequence). This CDR3 has 13 residues. CDR3 in amino acids: CASRDRGAQPQHF. The CDR3 nucleotides are TGTGCCAGTAGAGACAGGGGGGCTCAGCCCCAGCATTTT.

The V and J genes are TRBV28 and TRBJ2-7, with a possible D match to TRBD1 (6 bases). CDR1 is MDHEN and CDR2 is SYDVKM in the germline V gene. V shed 5 bases and J shed 0 bases, with 11 bases lying between them. This CDR3 has 14 amino acids. The DNA for the CDR3 is TGTGCCAGCAGTCCTTCGGACAGCTCCTACGAGCAGTACGTC. The encoded protein is CASSPSDSSYEQYV.

V and J are TRBV4-2 and TRBJ1-4; unclear D gene. V was shortened by 3 bases and J by 8 bases, with 4 bases between the two germline ends. The germline V gene encodes CDR1 LGHNA and CDR2 YNFKEQ. This CDR3 contains 11 residues. In DNA form, the CDR3 reads TGTGCCAGCAGCCACGGGGAAAAACTGTTTTTT. This translates into CASSHGEKLFF.

This chain connects TRBV19 to TRBJ2-5; possible D gene TRBD2, 5 bases. The DNA end is more similar to TRBJ2-7, so the J call may be wrong. The CDR3 sequence is 15 residues long. Germline CDR1 reads LNHDA; CDR2 reads SQIVND (reference sequence). CDR3 bases: TGTGCCAGTAGTATTGTGGCGGGTACCACCTACGAGCAGTACTTC. This codes for CASSIVAGTTYEQYF.

The chain is built from TRBV13 and TRBJ2-7, with D uncertain. V was cut by 2 bases and J by 6 bases, with 11 bases left in between. CDR3 length: 13 amino acids. Looked up from germline, CDR1 is PRHDT and CDR2 is FYEKMQ (reference sequence). Written as DNA, the CDR3 is TGTGCCAGCAGCTTATACCCGCCGAGCGAGCAGTACTTC. As protein: CASSLYPPSEQYF.

The rearrangement uses TRBV10-2 and TRBJ1-6, with 9 bases that match TRBD1. Trimming took 5 bases from V and 7 from J; bases not matched to a gene: 9. Germline values: CDR1 WSHSY, CDR2 SAAADI. The CDR3 totals 16 residues. CDR3 nucleotides: TGCGCCAGCAGTCAAGGACAGGGGACGGGAAATTCACCCCTCCACTTT. Protein sequence: CASSQGQGTGNSPLHF.

Note on this clone: At one of its ends the junction is not consistent with the germline gene, which may arise from a read error. The CDR3 region has the DNA TGTGCCAGTACAGTTCCGGGGACAGGGGCATATTCGGTCTTC. This gives the protein CASTVPGTGAYSVF. J is TRBJ2-1 and V is TRBV11-2; 10 nucleotides align to TRBD1. This CDR3 has 14 residues. Germline lookup yields CDR1 SGHAT and CDR2 FQNNGV.

The chain couples TRBV19 to TRBJ1-2; TRBD1 matches at 11 bases. There are 17 residues in the CDR3. The J segment lost 1 base and the V segment lost 6 bases, leaving 10 bases of the junction unmatched. Germline V gene lookup returns CDR1 LNHDA and CDR2 SQIVND (reference sequence). CDR3 sequence (DNA): TGTGCCAGTAGCCGCCCTTCCGGGACAGGGGGTAACTATGGCTACACCTTC. As protein: CASSRPSGTGGNYGYTF.

The chain uses TRBV15 and TRBJ2-7; weak D call: TRBD1 (6 bases). The CDR3 loop spans 14 amino acids. V lost 5 bases, J lost 2 bases, and 13 bases lay in between. From germline, CDR1 is LNHNV and CDR2 YYDKDF (reference sequence). For the CDR3, the DNA is TGTGCCACCAGCGTAAACAGACAGGCCTACGAGCAGTACGTC. It encodes CATSVNRQAYEQYV.